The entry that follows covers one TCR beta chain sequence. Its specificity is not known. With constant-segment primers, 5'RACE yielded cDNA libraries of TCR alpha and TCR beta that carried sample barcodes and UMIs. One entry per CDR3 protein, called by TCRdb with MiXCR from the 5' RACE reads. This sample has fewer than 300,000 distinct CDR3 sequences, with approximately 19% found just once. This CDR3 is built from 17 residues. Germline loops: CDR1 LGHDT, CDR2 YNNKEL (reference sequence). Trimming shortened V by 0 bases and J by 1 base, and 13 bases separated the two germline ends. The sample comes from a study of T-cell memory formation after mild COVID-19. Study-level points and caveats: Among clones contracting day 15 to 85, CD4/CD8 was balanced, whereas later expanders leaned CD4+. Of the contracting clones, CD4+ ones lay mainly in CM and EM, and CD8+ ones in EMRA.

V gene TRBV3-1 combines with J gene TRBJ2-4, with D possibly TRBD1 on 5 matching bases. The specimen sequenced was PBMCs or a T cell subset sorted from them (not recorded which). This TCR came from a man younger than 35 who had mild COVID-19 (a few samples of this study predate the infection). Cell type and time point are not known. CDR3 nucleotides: TGTGCCAGCAGCCAAGATTTGTCCAGGGCGGCCAAAAACATTCAGTACTTC. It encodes CASSQDLSRAAKNIQYF.